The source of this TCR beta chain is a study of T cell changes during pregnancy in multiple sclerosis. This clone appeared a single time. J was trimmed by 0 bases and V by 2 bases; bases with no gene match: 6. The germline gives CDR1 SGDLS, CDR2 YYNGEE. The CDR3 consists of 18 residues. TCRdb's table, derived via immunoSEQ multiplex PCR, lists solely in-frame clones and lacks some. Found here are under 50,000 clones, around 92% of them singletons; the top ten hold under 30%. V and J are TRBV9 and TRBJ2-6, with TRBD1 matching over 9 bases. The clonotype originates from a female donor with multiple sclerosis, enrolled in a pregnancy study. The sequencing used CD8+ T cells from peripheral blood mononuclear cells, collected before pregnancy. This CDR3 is CASSVNRQGGSGANVLTF. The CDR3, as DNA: TGTGCCAGCAGCGTGAACCGACAGGGGGGCTCTGGGGCCAACGTCCTGACTTTC.